Listed here is a single TCR beta chain. With random hexamers, reverse transcription was performed on about 0.5 to 1 ug of RNA. Amplification of TCR beta CDR3 spanned 54 Vbeta and 13 Jbeta via immunoSEQ multiplex PCR. Via MiXCR, TCRdb re-called the immunoSEQ multiplex PCR reads, giving one row per CDR3 protein. The sample carries 180,000 or so distinct CDR3 sequences, roughly 95% recorded once. The source of the sample is a study of CD8 T cells in Susac syndrome. The CDR3 has 13 amino acids. The germline gives CDR1 MNHEY, CDR2 SVGEGT. V was clipped by 6 bases and J by 6 bases, with 14 bases between them. Healthy donors, matched for age and sex, constituted the control group.

This TCR was recovered from a human donor in good health. Sequencing input: CD4+ T cells from PBMCs. The rearrangement joins TRBV6-2 or TRBV6-3 to TRBJ1-2; TRBD1 might be the D (5 bases). The CDR3 DNA reads TGTGCCAGCAGGCGAACCGGGACGGATGGCTACACCTTC. Translating it yields CASRRTGTDGYTF.